This T cell receptor (beta chain) was captured by sequencing in a study of beta chain features in type 1 diabetes. Study-wide findings and caveats: A moderate, significant TCRB CDR3 shortening appeared in type 1 diabetes across four CD4+ subsets. The study found that naive, central memory and Treg TCRB repertoires appeared more similar in patients than in healthy donors.

One heparinised blood draw averaging approximately 0.11 L was given by each donor. Using CD45RO/CCR7/CD25/CD127/CD95/CD27, CD4+ naive, central memory, regulatory and stem cell-like memory cells were sorted. About this clone: Its antigen is currently unknown.

Germline CDR1 and CDR2: SGHRS and YFSETQ. CDR3 size: 13 residues. Expressed TCRB transcripts were sequenced because the entire RNA isolate underwent reverse transcription. Method: immunoSEQ multiplex PCR; TCRdb's copy keeps in-frame clones and lacks some. The sample has 640,000 or so clones; roughly 13% are singletons. The rearrangement links TRBV5-1 to TRBJ2-5; 7 bases line up with TRBD1. The DNA end favors TRBJ2-7, so the J call may be wrong. Material: naive CD4+ T cells from blood. This clonotype was sampled from a man aged 18 to 30 with type 1 diabetes. The CDR3 loop reads CASGPTGSYEQYF. CDR3 DNA sequence: TGCGCCAGCGGCCCGACAGGGTCCTACGAGCAGTACTTC.